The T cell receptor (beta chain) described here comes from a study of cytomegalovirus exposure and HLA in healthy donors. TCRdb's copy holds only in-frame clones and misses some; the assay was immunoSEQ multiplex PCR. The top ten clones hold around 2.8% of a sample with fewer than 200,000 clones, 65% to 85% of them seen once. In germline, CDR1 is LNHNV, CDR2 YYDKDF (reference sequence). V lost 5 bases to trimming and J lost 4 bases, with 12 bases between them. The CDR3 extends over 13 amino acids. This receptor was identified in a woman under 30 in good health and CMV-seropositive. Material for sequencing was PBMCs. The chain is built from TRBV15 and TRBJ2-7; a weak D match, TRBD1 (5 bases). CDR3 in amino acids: CATSGYDRYEQYF. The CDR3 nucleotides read TGTGCCACCAGCGGATATGACAGATACGAGCAGTACTTC.